Only a few counts were recorded for the clone carrying this T cell receptor (beta chain). As yet, its antigen is unknown. These data are taken from a study of identical twins. TCRdb reanalysed the 5' RACE reads using MiXCR and keeps one entry per CDR3 protein. The sample yields 1.5 million to 2 million distinct CDR3 sequences, less than 40% seen once. Germline CDR1 DFQATT, CDR2 SNEGSKA (reference sequence). Trimming removed 6 bases from V and 2 bases from J, with 14 bases in between. This CDR3 contains 14 residues. Study outcomes and limitations: In cord blood, abundant beta clonotypes had fewer insertions; memory showed no trend. Out-of-frame alpha sequences common to twins exhibited a surplus of low generation probability.

The chain employs TRBV20-1 and TRBJ1-5, with D possibly being TRBD1 (5 bases). The sample comprised cord blood. This receptor was identified in a newborn girl in good health. CDR3 sequence: CSARQPLRNQPQHF. The CDR3 DNA is TGCAGTGCCCGACAGCCTCTTCGCAATCAGCCCCAGCATTTT.